This record covers a single T cell receptor beta chain. This specimen belongs to a study of blood T cell repertoires in COVID-19. Background on the study: COVID-19 samples, acute and convalescent, were from the United States, Italy and Spain. Nucleic acid was either cDNA or gDNA, and it came from T cells, B-cell-depleted T cells, or PBMCs.

Repertoires were generated with immunoSEQ multiplex PCR, while TCRdb's copy carries only in-frame clones and drops some. The sample shows fewer than 500,000 clones, 70% to 90% of them seen only once. The V and J ends lost 1 base and 4 bases respectively, with 12 bases between them. This CDR3 is 15 amino acids long. CDR1 and CDR2 (germline): SGHKS, YYEKEE (reference sequence). The chain recombines TRBV5-5 with TRBJ1-3; D unclear. The source material was peripheral blood. This sequence originates from a woman aged 25 to 39 with active or convalescent COVID-19. CDR3 loop: CASSLRWGAGNTIYF. The CDR3 bases are TGTGCCAGCAGCTTGAGATGGGGAGCCGGAAACACCATATATTTT.